This T cell receptor (beta chain) was identified during a study of cytomegalovirus exposure and HLA in healthy donors. Notes on the study in general: There were several of the most significant clusters that appeared linked to common viral pathogens in a later analysis. The study flagged some 170 TCR beta chains as cytomegalovirus-associated.

With respect to this clone: The antigen remains undetermined.

It was with 60 Vbeta and 13 Jbeta primers that the PCR ran. Profiling relied on immunoSEQ multiplex PCR, and the TCRdb table lists in-frame clones only, not all of them. The sample yields approximately 170,000 clones, around 67% seen once. The origin of this receptor is a woman between 25 and 40 years old in good health and CMV-seropositive. The sequencing sample was made of PBMCs.

The CDR3: CASSLGQGANYGYTF. The DNA for the CDR3 is TGTGCCAGCAGTTTGGGACAGGGGGCTAACTATGGCTACACCTTC. The chain employs TRBV27 and TRBJ1-2; 11 bases align to TRBD1. The CDR3 runs to 15 residues. CDR1 and CDR2 from the germline V gene are MNHEY and SMNVEV (reference sequence). Trimming took 3 bases from V and 0 from J; bases not matched to a gene: 0.